Listed here are 29 T cell receptor beta chains from one sample, sequenced in a study of T cells in Graves' hyperthyroidism and ophthalmopathy. It was RNA transcripts that yielded the amplified TCR beta CDR3 regions. The HTBI set primed first-round TCR CDR3 RT-PCR. MiXCR, run by TCRdb on the multiplex PCR reads, gives a single entry per CDR3 protein. Of about 560,000 distinct CDR3 sequences in the sample, approximately 16% are singletons; the top ten hold 18%. Sequencing was performed on blood. Receptor source: a woman between 18 and 29 years old with Graves' hyperthyroidism.

This clonotype was found many times. The chain joins TRBV7-2 to TRBJ2-7, with 8 bases lining up with TRBD2. The CDR3 length is 16 residues. The V and J ends lost 5 bases and 3 bases, in that order; junction bases with no gene match: 12. Germline lookup yields CDR1 SGHTA and CDR2 FQGNSA. The DNA of the CDR3 is TGTGCCAGCAGCCAGCCGACTAGCGAGGCCCTCTACGAGCAGTACTTC. Amino acid sequence: CASSQPTSEALYEQYF. The full variable domain, rest sourced from reference TRBV7-2 and TRBJ2-7, is GAGVSQSPSNKVTEKGKDVELRCDPISGHTALYWYRQSLGQGLEFLIYFQGNSAPDKSGLPSDRFSAERTGGSVSTLTIQRTQQEDSAVYLCASSQPTSEALYEQYFGPGTRLTVT.

This clonotype was found a few times. The J gene is TRBJ2-1, the V gene TRBV6-1; 7 bases line up with TRBD2. CDR3 length: 15 residues. Looked up from germline, CDR1 is MNHNS and CDR2 is SASEGT. V was clipped by 4 bases and J by 6 bases; unmatched bases: 9. As DNA, the CDR3 is TGTGCCAGCAGTGCCCCGGGACTAAGAGTCAATGAGCAGTTCTTC. Translation: CASSAPGLRVNEQFF.

This clonotype was recorded many times. J is TRBJ1-3 and V is TRBV24-1; D is undetermined. Germline V CDR1 and CDR2: KGHDR, SFDVKD. The CDR3 spans 15 residues. V gave up 1 base and J gave up 0 bases, with 6 bases separating them. For the CDR3, the DNA is TGTGCCACCAGTGATTTCGCCAACTCTGGAAACACCATATATTTT. Translating gives CATSDFANSGNTIYF.

The table lists this clonotype with many counts. The chain has TRBV9 and TRBJ2-7, with D possibly TRBD1 on 5 matching bases. V was pared by 3 bases and J by 3 bases, with 13 bases between. In germline, CDR1 is SGDLS, CDR2 YYNGEE. The CDR3 loop spans 14 amino acids. This CDR3 reads CASSAPGHFYEQYF. CDR3 DNA sequence: TGTGCCAGCAGCGCCCCCGGACACTTCTACGAGCAGTACTTC.

The V and J genes are TRBV29-1 and TRBJ2-6; 11 nucleotides line up with TRBD1. The V gene's germline CDR1 is SQVTM and CDR2 ANQGSEA. V trimming: 6 bases; J trimming: 2 bases; junction bases outside the gene matches: 6. CDR3 length: 16 amino acids. The CDR3 bases are TGCAGCGTCCCAGGGGGACAGGGGGCTGGGGCCAACGTCCTGACTTTC. Translated: CSVPGGQGAGANVLTF.

The chain links TRBV2 to TRBJ1-2; possibly TRBD1 for D (5 bases). Germline CDR1 is SNHLY and CDR2 is FYNNEI. The length of the CDR3 is 14 residues. The V gene lost 5 bases and the J gene lost 6 bases, with 16 bases spanning the gap. The CDR3 DNA follows: TGTGCCAGCAGTTTCAGGGTTCAGGATCATGGCTACACCTTC. Its protein is CASSFRVQDHGYTF.

This clonotype was detected a few times. This rearrangement joins TRBV4-1 to TRBJ2-7; TRBD2 matches at 7 bases. The germline V gene encodes CDR1 MGHRA and CDR2 YSYEKL. V lost 2 bases and J lost 3; bases outside the gene matches: 10. This CDR3 region has 16 residues. CDR3 nucleotide sequence: TGCGCCAGCAGCCAAACTAGCGCCGTAGGGAACTACGAGCAGTACTTC. The encoded protein is CASSQTSAVGNYEQYF.

The chain employs TRBV28 and TRBJ2-2; TRBD2 aligns across 7 bases. J was trimmed by 4 bases and V by 6 bases; bases with no gene match: 11. CDR1 and CDR2 from the germline V gene are MDHEN and SYDVKM. This CDR3 has 16 amino acids. The chain's CDR3 is CASSPLAGVTTGELFF. CDR3 nucleotides: TGTGCCAGCAGCCCTTTGGCGGGAGTAACCACCGGGGAGCTGTTTTTT.

The rearrangement joins TRBV6-1 to TRBJ2-4, with a possible D match to TRBD1 (6 bases). Trimming stripped 11 bases from V and 0 bases from J, with 26 bases between. The CDR3 loop spans 18 amino acids. Per germline, CDR1 MNHNS and CDR2 SASEGT. CDR3 sequence reads: CAGPRGEGKNKAKNIQYF. CDR3 nucleotides: TGTGCCGGACCCAGGGGCGAGGGAAAGAATAAAGCCAAAAACATTCAGTACTTC.

This clonotype was observed at least ten times. The V call is TRBV12-3 or TRBV12-4, the J call TRBJ2-7, with TRBD1 identical over 9 bases. Trimming took 4 bases from V and 2 from J; bases not matched to a gene: 6. There are 15 residues in the CDR3. The CDR3, as DNA: TGTGCCAGCAGTTCTGGGACAGGGAACCCCTACGAGCAGTACTTC. Translated, it gives CASSSGTGNPYEQYF.

The V call is TRBV20-1, the J call TRBJ1-2; D call uncertain. The CDR3 length is 14 residues. Trimming pared 0 bases from V and 6 bases from J, leaving 14 bases between. The germline V gene encodes CDR1 DFQATT and CDR2 SNEGSKA (reference sequence). CDR3 protein: CSARDGVRPHGYTF. The CDR3 bases are TGCAGTGCTAGAGATGGGGTGCGTCCCCATGGCTACACCTTC.

The chain has TRBV6-1 and TRBJ2-5; D possibly corresponds to TRBD2 (5 bases). V lost 5 bases to trimming and J lost 2 bases, with 12 bases between them. CDR3 length: 14 amino acids. Per the germline V gene, CDR1 is MNHNS and CDR2 is SASEGT. Here the CDR3 reads CASSPPGDQETQYF. The CDR3 bases are TGTGCCAGCAGTCCCCCCGGGGATCAAGAGACCCAGTACTTC.

This clonotype appeared a few times. A much more abundant neighbour one base away suggests this may be a read error. The CDR3: CASSHGDRGLDVFQPQHF. The CDR3 DNA sequence: TGTGCCAGCAGCCACGGGGACAGGGGGTTGGATGTTTTTCAGCCCCAGCATTTT. The chain couples TRBV12-3 or TRBV12-4 to TRBJ1-5, with TRBD1 matching 11 bases. This CDR3 contains 18 residues. V shed 6 bases, J shed 6 bases, and the junction held 16 bases outside the gene matches.

The table lists this clonotype with many counts. The chain employs TRBV6-8 and TRBJ2-1; TRBD2 matches 16 bases. The junction had 8 bases not matched to a gene; V was cut back by 6 bases and J by 9 bases. This CDR3 is 16 amino acids long. Germline V gene sequence: CDR1 MNHGY, CDR2 SAAAGT. CDR3 in DNA: TGTGCCAGCAGCTTGGGACTAGCGGGAGGGCCTAGTGAGCAGTTCTTC. Its translation is CASSLGLAGGPSEQFF.

This clonotype was detected many times. The chain links TRBV5-1 to TRBJ1-4, with a tentative D call TRBD1 (5 bases). This CDR3 has 13 amino acids. V lost 4 bases, J lost 8 bases, and 12 bases lay in between. Germline V gene sequence: CDR1 SGHRS, CDR2 YFSETQ. The CDR3 sequence is CASSRGRGEKLFF. CDR3 DNA: TGCGCCAGCAGCCGAGGACGGGGGGAAAAACTGTTTTTT.

This clonotype was seen many times. V is TRBV7-8 and J is TRBJ2-5; no clear D. The CDR3 is made up of 13 amino acids. The V gene lost 2 bases and the J gene lost 0 bases, with 4 bases spanning the gap. Germline CDR1 and CDR2: SGHVS and FQNEAQ. The CDR3 nucleotides are TGTGCCAGCAGCTTACTGTACCAAGAGACCCAGTACTTC. Amino acids: CASSLLYQETQYF.

Regarding this clonotype: A junction end diverges from the germline sequence, so it may reflect a read error. V usage is TRBV12-5 and J usage is TRBJ2-1; 8 bases align to TRBD2. Germline values: CDR1 LGHNT, CDR2 FRNRAP. There are 15 residues in the CDR3. The DNA for the CDR3 is TGTGCTGGTGGTTTGGTCCGGGGGGGGTTGGATGAGCAGTTCTTC. Translating gives CAGGLVRGGLDEQFF.

This clonotype occurred many times. The chain combines TRBV12-3 or TRBV12-4 with TRBJ1-1; D is ambiguous. The length of the CDR3 is 12 residues. Trimming removed 7 bases at V and 5 bases at J, with 11 bases between. The CDR3 loop is CASNGLGTEAFF. CDR3 DNA: TGTGCCAGCAATGGTCTGGGAACTGAAGCTTTCTTT.

This clonotype was recorded at least ten times. As DNA, the CDR3 is TGTGCCAGCAGTTTATTCGGCGGGAGGGACGCCTACGAGCAGTACTTC. It specifies CASSLFGGRDAYEQYF. The chain is built from TRBV28 and TRBJ2-7; 9 bases align to TRBD2. This CDR3 is built from 16 residues. The ends lost 1 base at V and 2 bases at J; junction bases unmatched: 6. Germline V lookup: CDR1 MDHEN, CDR2 SYDVKM.

This clonotype was recorded a few times. V gene TRBV12-3 or TRBV12-4 combines with J gene TRBJ2-7; 9 bases are a match to TRBD2. After removal of 1 base from V and 3 bases from J, the junction contained 4 bases not matched to a gene. The CDR3 has 15 amino acids. Here the CDR3 DNA reads TGTGCCAGCAGTTTAGGACTAGCGGCTTACTACGAGCAGTACTTC. Protein sequence: CASSLGLAAYYEQYF.

This clonotype was seen at least ten times. The V call is TRBV12-3 or TRBV12-4, the J call TRBJ2-5; D not resolved. V was trimmed by 5 bases and J by 5 bases, leaving 9 bases between them. The CDR3 has 12 residues. For the CDR3, the DNA is TGTGCCAGCAGTGGGCGCGTGGAGACCCAGTACTTC. Its translation is CASSGRVETQYF.

This clonotype has a count of ten or more. V gene TRBV24-1 combines with J gene TRBJ2-1; 13 bases match TRBD2. V lost 2 bases and J lost 6; bases outside the gene matches: 15. Germline values: CDR1 KGHDR, CDR2 SFDVKD. This CDR3 comprises 20 residues. The CDR3 is CATSDSRRTSGRAVINEQFF. The CDR3 DNA sequence: TGTGCCACCAGTGATTCACGCCGAACTAGCGGGAGGGCGGTGATCAATGAGCAGTTCTTC.

This clonotype was counted at least ten times. The chain combines TRBV6-2 or TRBV6-3 with TRBJ2-1; TRBD2 matches 8 bases. Germline CDR1 and CDR2: MNHEY and SVGEGT. The CDR3 consists of 16 residues. The J segment lost 8 bases and the V segment lost 8 bases, leaving 17 bases of the junction unmatched. The CDR3 DNA sequence: TGTGCCAGCGGACTCGGGGTGGGTAGCGGGATCTATGAGCAGTTCTTC. Amino acids: CASGLGVGSGIYEQFF.

The V gene is TRBV6-1, the J gene TRBJ1-2, with a tentative D call TRBD1 (5 bases). Trimming removed 1 base at V and 4 bases at J, with 10 bases between. The CDR3 has 14 residues. Germline V gives CDR1 MNHNS, CDR2 SASEGT. The CDR3 reads CASSEGDLGYGYTF. The DNA for the CDR3 is TGTGCCAGCAGTGAAGGGGACCTGGGCTATGGCTACACCTTC.

The DNA of the CDR3 is TGTGCCAGCAATCGACAGGGCCTTAGGACCCAGTACTTC. Translated, it gives CASNRQGLRTQYF. The genes are TRBV27 and TRBJ2-5, with TRBD1 matching 7 bases. The CDR3 runs 13 residues. CDR1 is MNHEY, CDR2 SMNVEV, per germline (reference sequence). The trim removed 7 bases at V and 7 bases at J, leaving 9 bases unmatched.

This clonotype was seen ten or more times. The genes are TRBV12-3 or TRBV12-4 and TRBJ1-2, with 8 bases aligning to TRBD1. V lost 6 bases, J lost 7 bases, and 7 bases stayed unmatched. The CDR3 extends over 13 amino acids. CDR3 nucleotides: TGTGCCAGCAGGCGGACAGGGCTGAGTGGCTACACCTTC. Encoded protein: CASRRTGLSGYTF.

In this sample, this clonotype turned up a few times. The gene calls are TRBV5-1 and TRBJ1-1, with TRBD1 matching over 7 bases. The CDR3 loop spans 14 amino acids. V trimming: 2 bases; J trimming: 7 bases; junction bases outside the gene matches: 8. CDR1 is SGHRS and CDR2 is YFSETQ in the germline V gene. The CDR3 nucleotides read TGCGCCAGCAGCTTTGACAGGGAAGTGGATGAAGCTTTCTTT. Its translation is CASSFDREVDEAFF.

This sequence joins TRBV5-4 and TRBJ2-5; 7 nucleotides align to TRBD2. Unmatched junction bases numbered 12, after V lost 7 bases and J lost 3 bases. CDR3 length: 15 amino acids. Per the germline V gene, CDR1 is SGHNT and CDR2 is YYREEE (reference sequence). CDR3 sequence reads: CASSRGRGLKETQYF. The CDR3 nucleotides are TGTGCCAGCTCCCGCGGGCGGGGACTAAAAGAGACCCAGTACTTC.

There are many counts of this clonotype. The chain links TRBV20-1 to TRBJ1-4; D is uncertain. Germline V gene lookup returns CDR1 DFQATT and CDR2 SNEGSKA (reference sequence). V dropped 6 bases and J dropped 0 bases, with 11 bases sitting between them. The CDR3 is made up of 14 amino acids. CDR3 protein: CSAAKASTNEKLFF. CDR3 sequence (DNA): TGCAGTGCCGCTAAGGCTTCAACTAATGAAAAACTGTTTTTT.